Following are 31 T cell receptor beta chains from one sample sequenced in a study of T cells in Graves' hyperthyroidism and ophthalmopathy. The CDR3 regions of TCR beta were amplified from RNA transcripts. First-round RT-PCR of the TCR CDR3 relied on the HTBI primer set. TCRdb redid the calling of the multiplex PCR reads with MiXCR, one entry per CDR3 protein. The sample has approximately 510,000 distinct CDR3 sequences; over 45% are singletons. What was sequenced was peripheral blood or thyroid tissue (not recorded which). These receptors originate from an adult woman with Graves' disease, either hyperthyroidism or ophthalmopathy (not recorded which).

The rearrangement uses TRBV7-9 and TRBJ1-5; D gene ambiguous. This CDR3 has 13 amino acids. The ends were cut back, 3 bases at V and 10 bases at J, with 13 bases in the middle. The germline V gene has CDR1 SEHNR and CDR2 FQNEAQ (reference sequence). CDR3 bases: TGTGCCAGCAGCTTCTCGGGGTCCCGCCCCCAGCATTTT. Its translation: CASSFSGSRPQHF.

The chain couples TRBV6-1 to TRBJ1-2; 8 nucleotides match TRBD1. J gave up 2 bases and V 8 bases, and 7 bases lay outside the gene matches. Looked up from germline, CDR1 is MNHNS and CDR2 is SASEGT. This CDR3 spans 14 amino acids. CDR3 amino acids: CASLPGGRNYGYTF. CDR3 coding DNA: TGTGCCAGCCTGCCAGGGGGCAGGAACTATGGCTACACCTTC.

In this sample, this clonotype turned up a few times. The chain links TRBV24-1 to TRBJ1-5, with TRBD1 matching over 8 bases. V was pared by 5 bases and J by 4 bases, with 9 bases of the junction left unmatched. Germline V gene sequence: CDR1 KGHDR, CDR2 SFDVKD. CDR3 length equals 16 residues. The CDR3 protein is CATSAPETGVNQPQHF. The DNA for the CDR3 is TGTGCCACCAGTGCTCCTGAGACAGGGGTAAATCAGCCCCAGCATTTT.

This clonotype was seen more than once but under ten times. One end of the junction varies from germline; a read error may be responsible. V is TRBV10-3 and J is TRBJ2-7, with 8 nucleotides matching TRBD1. The CDR3 consists of 15 residues. Germline loops: CDR1 ENHRY, CDR2 SYGVKD. DNA of the CDR3: TGTGCCAGCAGTTACTCGGGGACAGGATCCATATTGCAGTACTTC. Amino acids: CASSYSGTGSILQYF.

Ten or more counts support this clonotype. The chain is built from TRBV5-4 and TRBJ2-7; a weak D match, TRBD2 (6 bases). The V gene's germline CDR1 is SGHNT and CDR2 YYREEE (reference sequence). V was pared by 4 bases and J by 1 base, with 9 bases between. The CDR3 is 13 amino acids. Here the CDR3 DNA reads TGTGCCAGCAGCACCGGGACTTCCTACGAGCAGTACTTC. Translating gives CASSTGTSYEQYF.

This clonotype was found many times. This chain joins TRBV12-5 and TRBJ1-1, with D hard to call. The CDR3 length is 13 residues. V shed 1 base and J shed 3 bases, with 6 bases lying between them. CDR1 is LGHNT and CDR2 is FRNRAP in the germline V gene. In DNA form, the CDR3 reads TGTGCTAGTGGTTTGGGTGGGGACACTGAAGCTTTCTTT. Encoded protein: CASGLGGDTEAFF.

This clonotype appeared many times. This chain links TRBV10-3 with TRBJ2-5; D might be TRBD2 (7 bases). CDR1 is ENHRY and CDR2 is SYGVKD in the germline V gene. The CDR3 contains 14 residues. V lost 4 bases, J lost 5 bases, and 14 bases lay in between. The CDR3 reads CAISVGGASETQYF. The CDR3 DNA reads TGTGCCATCAGTGTAGGGGGGGCCTCGGAGACCCAGTACTTC.

In this sample, this clonotype turned up many times. The J gene is TRBJ1-1, the V gene TRBV6-5; D unresolved. This CDR3 comprises 13 residues. Germline loops: CDR1 MNHEY, CDR2 SVGAGI. Trimming left V 4 bases short and J 5 bases short, with 11 bases between. The CDR3 coding sequence is TGTGCCAGCAGTTTGGGGTTTTGGACTGAAGCTTTCTTT. Its protein is CASSLGFWTEAFF.

This clonotype was detected only a few times. The chain is built from TRBV28 and TRBJ1-1; the D is unclear. Germline assignment: CDR1 MDHEN and CDR2 SYDVKM. V dropped 3 bases and J dropped 1 base, with 12 bases sitting between them. The CDR3 runs 15 residues. The CDR3 nucleotides are TGTGCCAGCAGTTTGGCAGATTGGGCGAACACTGAAGCTTTCTTT. This codes for CASSLADWANTEAFF. Filled out from reference TRBV28 and TRBJ1-1, the complete variable domain reads DVKVTQSSRYLVKRTGEKVFLECVQDMDHENMFWYRQDPGLGLRLIYFSYDVKMKEKGDIPEGYSVSREKKERFSLILESASTNQTSMYLCASSLADWANTEAFFGQGTRLTVV.

This clonotype was counted at least ten times. This rearrangement joins TRBV29-1 to TRBJ1-2, with D possibly TRBD1 on 5 matching bases. Germline-derived CDR1 and CDR2 are SQVTM and ANQGSEA. V was trimmed by 8 bases and J by 1 base, leaving 14 bases between them. CDR3 length equals 13 residues. For the CDR3, the DNA is TGCAGCTTTCGCGGGGGTCGTAACTATGGCTACACCTTC. The encoded protein is CSFRGGRNYGYTF. The full variable domain, rest sourced from reference TRBV29-1 and TRBJ1-2, is SAVISQKPSRDICQRGTSLTIQCQVDSQVTMMFWYRQQPGQSLTLIATANQGSEATYESGFVIDKFPISRPNLTFSTLTVSNMSPEDSSIYLCSFRGGRNYGYTFGSGTRLTVV.

The rearrangement uses TRBV10-3 and TRBJ1-2; TRBD1 aligns across 12 bases. This CDR3 is built from 13 residues. V gave up 10 bases and J gave up 4 bases; unmatched junction bases: 4. Germline values: CDR1 ENHRY, CDR2 SYGVKD. The CDR3 region has the DNA TGTGCCACCCGGGACAGGGGGCCCTATGGCTACACCTTC. Translated: CATRDRGPYGYTF.

The rearrangement links TRBV2 to TRBJ2-7; TRBD2 might be the D (6 bases). Germline V CDR1 and CDR2: SNHLY, FYNNEI. The CDR3 loop spans 12 amino acids. CDR3 nucleotide sequence: TGTGCGGGGGGAGAGGGGTACTACGAGCAGTACTTC. Amino acids: CAGGEGYYEQYF. The entire variable domain, with the rest obtained from reference TRBV2 and TRBJ2-7, is as follows: EPEVTQTPSHQVTQMGQEVILRCVPISNHLYFYWYRQILGQKVEFLVSFYNNEISEKSEIFDDQFSVERPDGSNFTLKIRSTKLEDSAMYFCAGGEGYYEQYFGPGTRLTVT.

Ten or more counts support this clonotype. The V and J genes are TRBV29-1 and TRBJ2-7; D gene unclear. The CDR3 consists of 13 residues. Between the trimmed V and J ends, which lost 5 bases and 3 bases, there was a span of 14 bases. Per germline, CDR1 SQVTM and CDR2 ANQGSEA. CDR3 bases: TGCAGCGTTAAGACCCCGGTGAACTACGAGCAGTACTTC. It is translated as CSVKTPVNYEQYF.

This clonotype occurred many times. The chain employs TRBV11-2 and TRBJ2-7, with D perhaps matching TRBD1 or TRBD2 (6 bases each). Trimming shortened V by 7 bases and J by 7 bases, and 14 bases separated the two germline ends. This CDR3 region has 12 residues. Germline CDR1 and CDR2: SGHAT and FQNNGV. CDR3 nucleotide sequence: TGTGCCAGCAACAACCTAGGGGGGGAGCAGTACTTC. This codes for CASNNLGGEQYF.

This chain connects TRBV10-3 to TRBJ2-7, with D unresolved. There are 14 residues in the CDR3. Trimming removed 3 bases at V and 2 bases at J, with 11 bases between. Per germline, CDR1 ENHRY and CDR2 SYGVKD. CDR3 in DNA: TGTGCCATCAGTGAAGGTCAGCAAGCCTACGAGCAGTACTTC. Encoded protein: CAISEGQQAYEQYF.

This clonotype was observed at least ten times. The chain recombines TRBV7-9 with TRBJ1-3; D gene ambiguous. The CDR3 has 16 amino acids. V lost 1 base, J lost 0 bases, and 10 bases lay in between. The germline CDR1 and CDR2 sequences are SEHNR and FQNEAQ (reference sequence). Here the CDR3 reads CASSLDPPNSGNTIYF. The CDR3, as DNA: TGTGCCAGCAGCTTAGACCCGCCCAACTCTGGAAACACCATATATTTT. Combining the CDR3 with reference TRBV7-9 and TRBJ1-3 gives the whole variable domain DTGVSQNPRHKITKRGQNVTFRCDPISEHNRLYWYRQTLGQGPEFLTYFQNEAQLEKSRLLSDRFSAERPKGSFSTLEIQRTEQGDSAMYLCASSLDPPNSGNTIYFGEGSWLTVV.

This clonotype was counted only a few times. The V call is TRBV28, the J call TRBJ1-4; no firm D call. The germline V and J ends were trimmed by 2 bases and 5 bases, with 18 bases remaining between them. Germline V gene lookup returns CDR1 MDHEN and CDR2 SYDVKM. The CDR3 loop spans 17 amino acids. CDR3 sequence: CASSLRGSGRLNEKLFF. For the CDR3, the DNA is TGTGCCAGCAGTTTAAGAGGGTCGGGTCGTCTGAATGAAAAACTGTTTTTT.

This clonotype has ten or more counts. The rearrangement joins TRBV24-1 to TRBJ2-2; 12 bases fit TRBD2. J was trimmed by 2 bases and V by 4 bases; bases with no gene match: 7. Looked up from germline, CDR1 is KGHDR and CDR2 is SFDVKD. The CDR3 loop spans 18 amino acids. Written as DNA, the CDR3 is TGTGCCACCAGTGACCCGACTAGCGGGAGCCACAACACCGGGGAGCTGTTTTTT. Protein sequence: CATSDPTSGSHNTGELFF.

The chain joins TRBV28 to TRBJ2-2; D gene uncertain. The ends were cut back, 6 bases at V and 5 bases at J, with 13 bases in the middle. The CDR3 has 14 amino acids. The germline V gene encodes CDR1 MDHEN and CDR2 SYDVKM. Here the CDR3 DNA reads TGTGCCAGCAGCTTGAACGTGGGTACCGGGGAGCTGTTTTTT. The encoded protein is CASSLNVGTGELFF.

The gene calls are TRBV5-4 and TRBJ2-2, with 10 nucleotides matching TRBD2. CDR1 and CDR2 (germline): SGHNT, YYREEE (reference sequence). This CDR3 has 17 amino acids. V shed 4 bases, J shed 4 bases, and the junction held 10 bases outside the gene matches. CDR3 coding DNA: TGTGCCAGCAGCCTCGATAGCGGGAGGAAGGGCACCGGGGAGCTGTTTTTT. Translating gives CASSLDSGRKGTGELFF.

There are many counts of this clonotype. The chain recombines TRBV29-1 with TRBJ1-1; possible D gene TRBD1, 6 bases. Germline V gene lookup returns CDR1 SQVTM and CDR2 ANQGSEA. The CDR3 runs to 12 residues. The ends were cut back, 7 bases at V and 4 bases at J, with 13 bases in the middle. CDR3 bases: TGCAGCGCCCAAGGACAGACCACTGAAGCTTTCTTT. This translates into CSAQGQTTEAFF.

This clonotype was recorded many times. The chain employs TRBV7-2 and TRBJ1-4; 11 bases are shared with TRBD1. CDR3 length equals 15 residues. CDR1 and CDR2 (germline): SGHTA, FQGNSA. The trim removed 5 bases at V and 7 bases at J, leaving 6 bases unmatched. The CDR3: CASSEGQGVFEKLFF. The CDR3, as DNA: TGTGCCAGCAGCGAGGGACAGGGGGTCTTTGAAAAACTGTTTTTT.

Ten or more counts support this clonotype. The rearrangement links TRBV19 to TRBJ2-5; D may be TRBD1 or TRBD2 (5 bases each). CDR3 size: 13 residues. Trimming removed 3 bases from V and 3 bases from J, with 8 bases in between. The V gene's germline CDR1 is LNHDA and CDR2 SQIVND (reference sequence). In DNA form, the CDR3 reads TGTGCCAGTAGTATGATGGGGGAAGAGACCCAGTACTTC. It encodes CASSMMGEETQYF.

V usage is TRBV7-8 and J usage is TRBJ1-3; D is ambiguous. Germline loops: CDR1 SGHVS, CDR2 FQNEAQ. The length of the CDR3 is 13 residues. The V end was cut by 5 bases, the J end by 4 bases, with 9 bases between. The CDR3 loop is CASSPPQGNTIYF. Written as DNA, the CDR3 is TGTGCCAGCAGCCCCCCTCAGGGAAACACCATATATTTT.

J is TRBJ2-6 and V is TRBV12-3 or TRBV12-4; a weak D match, TRBD1 (5 bases). The CDR3 consists of 16 residues. With 5 bases removed from V and 4 bases from J, the gap between germline ends came to 15 bases. The CDR3 DNA reads as TGTGCCAGCAGTAAGGACACCGCGCAAGGGGCCAACGTCCTGACTTTC. Its protein product is CASSKDTAQGANVLTF.

This clonotype was seen just once. This chain links TRBV7-8 with TRBJ1-2; 8 nucleotides agree with TRBD1. Germline CDR1 and CDR2: SGHVS and FQNEAQ. There are 18 residues in the CDR3. V lost 6 bases and J lost 3; bases outside the gene matches: 18. The DNA for the CDR3 is TGTGCCAGCAGATGGACAGGGTCACCTACTCAACGGGACTATGGCTACACCTTC. Its protein product is CASRWTGSPTQRDYGYTF. Based on the CDR3 plus reference TRBV7-8 and TRBJ1-2, the full variable domain is GAGVSQSPRYKVAKRGQDVALRCDPISGHVSLFWYQQALGQGPEFLTYFQNEAQLDKSGLPSDRFFAERPEGSVSTLKIQRTQQEDSAVYLCASRWTGSPTQRDYGYTFGSGTRLTVV.

To note about this clonotype: One end of the junction varies from germline; a read error may be responsible. The gene calls are TRBV2 and TRBJ2-6; tentative D call: TRBD1 (5 bases). Germline lookup yields CDR1 SNHLY and CDR2 FYNNEI. The CDR3 covers 8 residues. The CDR3 here is CASSPGIF. Written as DNA, the CDR3 is TGTGCCAGCAGTCCAGGGATTTTC.

This clonotype was counted ten times or more. V is TRBV5-8 and J is TRBJ2-5; possibly TRBD2 for D (6 bases). V lost 5 bases, J lost 3 bases, and 14 bases lay in between. This CDR3 spans 14 amino acids. Germline V gives CDR1 SGHTS, CDR2 YDEGEE. CDR3 loop: CASSVGSGKETQYF. CDR3 DNA sequence: TGTGCCAGCAGTGTGGGTAGCGGAAAAGAGACCCAGTACTTC. The entire variable domain, with the rest obtained from reference TRBV5-8 and TRBJ2-5, is as follows: EAGVTQSPTHLIKTRGQQATLRCSPISGHTSVYWYQQALGLGLQFLLWYDEGEERNRGNFPPRFSGRQFPNYSSELNVNALELEDSALYLCASSVGSGKETQYFGPGTRLLVL.

This clonotype was seen repeatedly, ten times or more. The chain couples TRBV20-1 to TRBJ2-2, with 9 positions matching TRBD1. Germline V gene data show CDR1 as DFQATT and CDR2 as SNEGSKA (reference sequence). The CDR3 loop spans 14 amino acids. The V segment lost 5 bases and the J segment 6 bases; nucleotides outside the gene matches: 7. The CDR3: CSAPTGGSSGELFF. For the CDR3, the DNA is TGCAGTGCTCCGACAGGGGGAAGCTCCGGGGAGCTGTTTTTT.

The chain carries TRBV24-1 and TRBJ2-5; 12 bases agree with TRBD2. J lost 1 base, V lost 7 bases, and 6 bases had no gene match. Looked up from germline, CDR1 is KGHDR and CDR2 is SFDVKD. This CDR3 comprises 16 residues. CDR3 in DNA: TGTGCCACCAGCCCCCGGACTAGCGGGGCCCAAGAGACCCAGTACTTC. Protein: CATSPRTSGAQETQYF.

This clonotype was seen a handful of times. The rearrangement joins TRBV7-6 to TRBJ2-5, with 7 bases fitting TRBD2. V lost 1 base and J lost 5; bases outside the gene matches: 7. There are 15 residues in the CDR3. Germline lookup yields CDR1 SGHVS and CDR2 FNYEAQ. CDR3 loop: CASSLGGGSGETQYF. The CDR3 DNA follows: TGTGCCAGCAGCTTAGGCGGCGGGAGCGGCGAGACCCAGTACTTC.